This TCR beta chain was sequenced during a study of blood T cells in healthy people across ages. Then a second PCR, running about 7 to 11 cycles, was carried out with a sample-barcoded 5' primer and a J-beta primer mix. In TCRdb, the 5' RACE reads were re-called with MiXCR into one record per CDR3 protein. The repertoire holds approximately 780,000 distinct CDR3 sequences, with 20% to 30% as singletons. This clonotype has only one observation. The CDR3 totals 17 residues. The V gene's germline CDR1 is SGHDN and CDR2 FVKESK. V lost 2 bases to trimming and J lost 2 bases, with 17 bases between them. The data also belong to a second study, concerning T cells of mothers and their children. From that study: M1S, a second-PCR primer, added sample barcodes and 2-4 random nucleotides. Persisting microchimeric T cell clones went undetected.

The sequence came from a boy aged 5 to 17 in good health. Sequencing used blood. The rearrangement joins TRBV14 to TRBJ2-3, with D possibly TRBD2 on 6 matching bases. The CDR3 nucleotides are TGTGCCAGCAGCCAAATTGGGCTAGCGATGAACACAGATACGCAGTATTTT. Its translation: CASSQIGLAMNTDTQYF.